Shown below are 7 T cell receptor beta chains from a single sample sequenced in a study of CD8+ T cells in alopecia areata. Sample treatment: oral pan-JAK inhibitor, 5-10 mg twice daily. Once RNA had been extracted, it was reverse transcribed into cDNA to act as the sequencing template. Here immunoSEQ multiplex PCR was the method, and the copy in TCRdb shows in-frame clones only, minus some. Counted here are tens of thousands of clones, around 29% occurring once; the ten biggest clones make up 15%. The source material was CD8+ T cells sorted from blood, sampled at week 4, from a patient treated with tofacitinib. All receptors derive from a human donor with alopecia areata.

The gene calls are TRBV30 and TRBJ2-7; 9 positions agree with TRBD1. The V gene end was trimmed by 6 bases and the J gene end by 6 bases; junction bases not matched to a gene: 9. Germline V gives CDR1 GTSNPN, CDR2 SVGIG (reference sequence). This CDR3 contains 13 residues. The CDR3 is CACYPQDRGEQYF. In DNA, the CDR3 is TGTGCCTGCTACCCCCAGGACAGGGGCGAGCAGTACTTC.

The rearrangement uses TRBV7-6 and TRBJ1-2; 7 bases fit TRBD1. CDR3 length equals 14 residues. V was clipped by 0 bases and J by 10 bases; unmatched bases: 8. Germline CDR1 and CDR2: SGHVS and FNYEAQ. The CDR3 nucleotides are TGTGCCAGCAGCTTAGCGAGGACAGGCTACGACTACACCTTC. Its translation: CASSLARTGYDYTF.

V gene TRBV30 combines with J gene TRBJ2-5; TRBD1 matches at 10 bases. CDR1 and CDR2 from the germline V gene are GTSNPN and SVGIG (reference sequence). The CDR3 has 13 amino acids. The CDR3 bases are TGTGCATTGGGGGACAGGGGATGGGAGACCCAGTACTTC. Amino acid sequence: CALGDRGWETQYF.

In this sample, this clone turned up a few times. The J gene is TRBJ2-5, the V gene TRBV29-1; TRBD1 matches 8 bases. The J call could be wrong; TRBJ2-7 is a better fit for the DNA end. Germline values: CDR1 SQVTM, CDR2 ANQGSEA. The CDR3 totals 15 residues. CDR3 sequence reads: CSVEDPGTGPYEQYF. In nucleotides, the CDR3 is TGCAGCGTTGAAGATCCGGGGACAGGACCCTACGAGCAGTACTTC.

V and J are TRBV7-2 and TRBJ2-3, with D possibly being TRBD2 (5 bases). CDR1 and CDR2 from the germline V gene are SGHTA and FQGNSA. V shed 3 bases and J shed 5 bases, with 15 bases lying between them. The CDR3 totals 15 residues. CDR3 sequence (DNA): TGTGCCAGCAGCTTGAGCGGTCTAGGTAGAGATACGCAGTATTTT. This gives the protein CASSLSGLGRDTQYF.

V gene TRBV29-1 combines with J gene TRBJ2-5; possibly TRBD1 for D (6 bases). The germline V gene encodes CDR1 SQVTM and CDR2 ANQGSEA. The CDR3 sequence is 14 residues long. V lost 8 bases to trimming and J lost 3 bases, with 19 bases between them. CDR3 nucleotide sequence: TGCAGCTTTTGGACAGAACTAGGAAAAGAGACCCAGTACTTC. This translates into CSFWTELGKETQYF. Variable domain in full (rest from reference TRBV29-1 and TRBJ2-5): SAVISQKPSRDICQRGTSLTIQCQVDSQVTMMFWYRQQPGQSLTLIATANQGSEATYESGFVIDKFPISRPNLTFSTLTVSNMSPEDSSIYLCSFWTELGKETQYFGPGTRLLVL.

This chain joins TRBV29-1 and TRBJ2-7; no reliable D call. Between the trimmed V and J ends, which lost 4 bases and 2 bases, there was a span of 12 bases. The CDR3 runs 13 residues. From germline, CDR1 is SQVTM and CDR2 ANQGSEA. CDR3 nucleotide sequence: TGCAGCGTTGTAGGTTTGAGGACCTACGAGCAGTACTTC. This sequence encodes CSVVGLRTYEQYF.